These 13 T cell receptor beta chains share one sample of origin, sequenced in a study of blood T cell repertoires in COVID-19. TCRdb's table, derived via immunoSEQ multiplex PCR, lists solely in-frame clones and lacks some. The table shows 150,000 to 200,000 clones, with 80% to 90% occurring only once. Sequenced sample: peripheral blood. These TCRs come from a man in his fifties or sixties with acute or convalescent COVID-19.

The CDR3 region is CASSLTGGDQPQHF. DNA of the CDR3: TGTGCCAGCAGTCTGACAGGGGGTGATCAGCCCCAGCATTTT. The J gene is TRBJ1-5, the V gene TRBV6-4; 9 bases fit TRBD1. Germline V gene lookup returns CDR1 MRHNA and CDR2 SNTAGT. The V gene end was trimmed by 5 bases and the J gene end by 5 bases; junction bases not matched to a gene: 4. The length of the CDR3 is 14 residues.

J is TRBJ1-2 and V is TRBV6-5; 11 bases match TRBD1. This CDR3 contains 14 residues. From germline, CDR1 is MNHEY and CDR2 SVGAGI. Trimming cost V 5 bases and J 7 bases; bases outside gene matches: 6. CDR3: CASSQDRGRGGYTF. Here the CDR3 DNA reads TGTGCCAGCAGTCAGGACAGGGGGCGGGGTGGCTACACCTTC.

The CDR3 here is CASSILARLVVKAFF. CDR3 nucleotides: TGTGCCAGTAGTATTCTGGCCAGGTTGGTCGTTAAAGCTTTCTTT. The V gene is TRBV19, the J gene TRBJ1-1; no definite D call. Deletions cut 3 bases from V and 9 bases from J, with 20 bases between. The CDR3 runs to 15 residues. CDR1 LNHDA and CDR2 SQIVND come from the germline V gene (reference sequence).

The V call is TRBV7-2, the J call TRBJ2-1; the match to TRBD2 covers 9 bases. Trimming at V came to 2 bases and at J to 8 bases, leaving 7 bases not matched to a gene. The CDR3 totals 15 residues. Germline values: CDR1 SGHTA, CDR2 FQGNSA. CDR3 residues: CASSLHSSGVDEQFF. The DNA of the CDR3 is TGTGCCAGCAGCTTACATTCTAGCGGGGTCGATGAGCAGTTCTTC. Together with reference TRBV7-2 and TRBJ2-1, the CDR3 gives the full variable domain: GAGVSQSPSNKVTEKGKDVELRCDPISGHTALYWYRQSLGQGLEFLIYFQGNSAPDKSGLPSDRFSAERTGGSVSTLTIQRTQQEDSAVYLCASSLHSSGVDEQFFGPGTRLTVL.

CDR3 coding DNA: TGTGCCAGCAGTATCCGACAATCCAGTAATGAAAAACTGTTTTTT. Protein product: CASSIRQSSNEKLFF. The chain links TRBV27 to TRBJ1-4; D unresolved. This CDR3 is 15 amino acids long. Deletions cut 5 bases from V and 4 bases from J, with 14 bases between. Germline lookup yields CDR1 MNHEY and CDR2 SMNVEV (reference sequence).

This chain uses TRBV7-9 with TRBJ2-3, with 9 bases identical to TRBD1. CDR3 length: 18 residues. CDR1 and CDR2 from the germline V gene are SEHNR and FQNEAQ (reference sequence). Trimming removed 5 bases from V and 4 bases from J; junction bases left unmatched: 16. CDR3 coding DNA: TGTGCCAGCAGCAAGGCACCCGGGACAGGGCCGGGGTCAGATACGCAGTATTTT. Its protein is CASSKAPGTGPGSDTQYF.

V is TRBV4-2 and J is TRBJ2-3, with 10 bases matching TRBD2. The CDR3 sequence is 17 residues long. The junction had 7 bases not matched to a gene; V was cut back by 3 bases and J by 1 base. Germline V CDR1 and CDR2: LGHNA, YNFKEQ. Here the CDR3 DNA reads TGTGCCAGCAGCCACCATACCGGGACTAGCGGCACAGATACGCAGTATTTT. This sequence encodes CASSHHTGTSGTDTQYF.

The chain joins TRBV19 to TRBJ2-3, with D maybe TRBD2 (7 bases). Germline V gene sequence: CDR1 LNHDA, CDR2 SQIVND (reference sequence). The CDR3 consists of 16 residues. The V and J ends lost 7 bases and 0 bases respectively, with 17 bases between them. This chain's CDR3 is CASTMRGGSSTDTQYF. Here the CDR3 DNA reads TGTGCCAGTACCATGAGGGGGGGATCTAGCACAGATACGCAGTATTTT.

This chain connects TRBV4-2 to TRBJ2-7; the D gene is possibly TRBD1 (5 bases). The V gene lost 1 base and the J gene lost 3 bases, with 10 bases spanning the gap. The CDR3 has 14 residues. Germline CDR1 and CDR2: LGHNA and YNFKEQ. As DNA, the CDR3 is TGTGCCAGCAGCCAAGGTACAGGTTTCTACGAGCAGTACTTC. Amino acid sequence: CASSQGTGFYEQYF.

CDR3 loop: CASSKVDRGPPNTEAFF. CDR3 coding DNA: TGTGCCAGCAGCAAAGTCGACAGGGGGCCGCCGAACACTGAAGCTTTCTTT. The V gene is TRBV21-1, the J gene TRBJ1-1; the DNA was not compared with TRBD1, the D call given in the table. TRBV21-1 is a known pseudogene. The CDR3 spans 17 residues.

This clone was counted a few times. The CDR3, as DNA: TGCGCCAGCAGCTCGGGACAGGGGAGAGACGAGCAGTACTTC. Translating it yields CASSSGQGRDEQYF. The chain combines TRBV5-1 with TRBJ2-7; 10 nucleotides align to TRBD1. Germline loops: CDR1 SGHRS, CDR2 YFSETQ. CDR3 size: 14 residues. J gave up 5 bases and V 3 bases, and 5 bases lay outside the gene matches.

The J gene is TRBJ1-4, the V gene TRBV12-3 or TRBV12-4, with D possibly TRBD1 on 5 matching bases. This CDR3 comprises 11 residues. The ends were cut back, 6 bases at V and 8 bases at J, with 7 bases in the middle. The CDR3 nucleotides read TGTGCCAGCAGCAGGACAGAAAAACTGTTTTTT. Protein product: CASSRTEKLFF.

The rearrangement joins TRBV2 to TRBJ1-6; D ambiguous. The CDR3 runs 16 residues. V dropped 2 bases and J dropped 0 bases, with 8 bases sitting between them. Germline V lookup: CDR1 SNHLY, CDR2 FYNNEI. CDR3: CASSETRSSYNSPLHF. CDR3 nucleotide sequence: TGTGCCAGCAGTGAAACTCGGAGCTCCTATAATTCACCCCTCCACTTT.